Listed here are 7 T cell receptor beta chains from one sample, sequenced in a study of T cell repertoires in cytomegalovirus infection (dated by TCRdb to between 2018 and 2021). Instrument on record: Illumina HiSeq 1500. The public reads were run again by TCRdb, first through fastp at Q25 and then through MiXCR, and only productive beta chains were kept. Rows matching on CDR3 protein sequence are summarized as one entry with the most common DNA and genes. This sample comprises fewer than 300,000 distinct CDR3 sequences, about 26% of them detected only once. The ten most abundant clones make up about 14% of the sample. The sample comprised PBMCs. The receptors were gathered from a human donor in good health (CMV status not recorded). Some clones in this sample may be carry-over from other donors' samples.

This clonotype has only a few counts. This rearrangement joins TRBV20-1 to TRBJ1-4; 7 nucleotides line up with TRBD1. CDR1 is DFQATT, CDR2 SNEGSKA, per germline (reference sequence). V dropped 0 bases and J dropped 6; count of bases not matched to a gene: 10. The CDR3 loop spans 16 amino acids. DNA for the CDR3: TGCAGTGCTAGAGAGCCCAGGGGGGGTTCGGATGAAAAACTGTTTTTT. The encoded protein is CSAREPRGGSDEKLFF.

This clonotype was counted at least ten times. The chain carries TRBV9 and TRBJ1-2, with D possibly TRBD1 on 6 matching bases. This CDR3 has 15 residues. From germline, CDR1 is SGDLS and CDR2 YYNGEE. Trimming stripped 0 bases from V and 8 bases from J, with 17 bases between. The CDR3 nucleotides are TGTGCCAGCAGCGTAGATTGGGGGCCGAGAGGGGGCTACACCTTC. Residues: CASSVDWGPRGGYTF.

The V call is TRBV29-1, the J call TRBJ2-7, with D tentatively TRBD2 (5 bases). Germline V gene lookup returns CDR1 SQVTM and CDR2 ANQGSEA. This CDR3 has 12 residues. V was clipped by 5 bases and J by 6 bases, with 14 bases between them. Here the CDR3 reads CSVKASRSEQYF. The DNA of the CDR3 is TGCAGCGTTAAAGCTAGCCGCAGCGAGCAGTACTTC.

This chain connects TRBV7-9 to TRBJ1-5, with D possibly matching TRBD1 (5 bases). Germline loops: CDR1 SEHNR, CDR2 FQNEAQ (reference sequence). The ends were cut back, 0 bases at V and 3 bases at J, with 12 bases in the middle. This CDR3 is built from 16 residues. As DNA, the CDR3 is TGTGCCAGCAGCTTAGCCCAAGGGACCGACAATCAGCCCCAGCATTTT. This codes for CASSLAQGTDNQPQHF. Combining the CDR3 with reference TRBV7-9 and TRBJ1-5 gives the whole variable domain DTGVSQNPRHKITKRGQNVTFRCDPISEHNRLYWYRQTLGQGPEFLTYFQNEAQLEKSRLLSDRFSAERPKGSFSTLEIQRTEQGDSAMYLCASSLAQGTDNQPQHFGDGTRLSIL.

This clonotype was seen more than once but under ten times. The chain carries TRBV6-4 and TRBJ2-3, with 8 bases fitting TRBD1. The CDR3 is 16 amino acids. The V gene end was trimmed by 0 bases and the J gene end by 1 base; junction bases not matched to a gene: 3. Germline V lookup: CDR1 MRHNA, CDR2 SNTAGT. The CDR3 loop is CASSDSRGLGTDTQYF. CDR3 nucleotide sequence: TGTGCCAGCAGTGACTCCAGGGGGCTTGGCACAGATACGCAGTATTTT.

This clonotype was observed at least ten times. The chain has TRBV11-2 and TRBJ1-6; D remains unclear. Germline lookup yields CDR1 SGHAT and CDR2 FQNNGV. V dropped 7 bases and J dropped 7 bases, with 17 bases sitting between them. This CDR3 is 15 amino acids long. The CDR3 loop is CASTATAGVNSPLHF. CDR3 in DNA: TGTGCCAGCACCGCTACGGCAGGCGTGAATTCACCCCTCCACTTT.

This sequence joins TRBV29-1 and TRBJ2-5; possible D gene TRBD2, 5 bases. The CDR3 spans 15 residues. V was cut by 5 bases and J by 5 bases, with 21 bases left in between. The germline V gene has CDR1 SQVTM and CDR2 ANQGSEA. DNA for the CDR3: TGCAGCGTTTCCGGCACGCAGGAAAGAGGGGAGACCCAGTACTTC. Translation: CSVSGTQERGETQYF.